This T cell receptor (beta chain) was obtained from a study of shared clonotypes between healthy human individuals. Of note for this clone: No antigen is known for it.

An assay was performed, and its level was deep. Sequencing was performed with immunoSEQ multiplex PCR; in TCRdb, only in-frame clones are kept and a portion is missing. The table includes millions of clones, 90% to 95% detected once. CDR3 size: 15 residues. Deletions cut 7 bases from V and 6 bases from J, with 21 bases between. Germline CDR1 and CDR2: MNHEY and SVGAGI. Findings and limits, study-wide: Four donors shared about 4.8% of their naive CD4 clonotypes.

Recent acute infections and vaccinations were absent in the healthy HIV-negative adult donors. It was into CD45RA+ naive and CD45RA-negative memory subsets that the CD4+ cells were split. The specimen was naive CD4+ T cells from PBMCs. Subset here: CD45RA+ positively selected. The chain has TRBV6-5 and TRBJ1-1; weak D call: TRBD1 (5 bases). The TCR sequence derives from a man between 18 and 29 years old in good health. Some clones in this sample may be carry-over from other donors' samples. CDR3 sequence reads: CASTPLRRGLSEAFF. The CDR3 DNA sequence: TGTGCCAGCACCCCCTTACGTAGGGGTCTCTCTGAAGCTTTCTTT.